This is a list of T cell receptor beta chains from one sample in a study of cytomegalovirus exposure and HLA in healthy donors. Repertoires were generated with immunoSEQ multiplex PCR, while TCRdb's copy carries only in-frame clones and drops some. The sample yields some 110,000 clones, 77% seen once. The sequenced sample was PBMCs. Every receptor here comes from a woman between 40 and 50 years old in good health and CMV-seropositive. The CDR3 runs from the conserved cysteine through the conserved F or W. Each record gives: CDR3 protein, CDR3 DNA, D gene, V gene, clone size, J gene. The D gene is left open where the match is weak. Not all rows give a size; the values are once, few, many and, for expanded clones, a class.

CDR3aa: CASSLEKGLAGVKTQYF; CDR3nt: TGTGCCAGCAGCTTAGAAAAGGGACTAGCGGGAGTCAAGACCCAGTACTTC; d_gene: TRBD2; v_gene: TRBV7-8; abundance: NA; j_gene: TRBJ2-5
CDR3aa: CASSSGTVGNTIYF; CDR3nt: TGTGCCAGCAGTTCCGGGACAGTCGGAAACACCATATATTTT; d_gene: TRBD1; v_gene: TRBV6-6; abundance: few; j_gene: TRBJ1-3
CDR3aa: CASSLGTASYEQYF; CDR3nt: TGTGCCAGCAGCCTTGGGACAGCCTCCTACGAGCAGTACTTC; d_gene: TRBD1; v_gene: TRBV5-4; abundance: NA; j_gene: TRBJ2-7
CDR3aa: CSVEDHQGQYGYTF; CDR3nt: TGCAGCGTTGAAGATCATCAGGGCCAATATGGCTACACCTTC; d_gene: NA; v_gene: TRBV29-1; abundance: NA; j_gene: TRBJ1-2
CDR3aa: CASSLEGLAGVRADTQYF; CDR3nt: TGCGCCAGCAGCTTGGAGGGACTAGCGGGAGTTCGCGCAGATACGCAGTATTTT; d_gene: TRBD2; v_gene: TRBV5-1; abundance: NA; j_gene: TRBJ2-3
CDR3aa: CASSPGGRETQYF; CDR3nt: TGTGCCAGTAGTCCGGGAGGACGAGAGACCCAGTACTTC; d_gene: TRBD2; v_gene: TRBV19; abundance: NA; j_gene: TRBJ2-5
CDR3aa: CAWRGQGGAGYTF; CDR3nt: TGTGCCTGGAGGGGACAGGGAGGTGCGGGCTACACCTTC; d_gene: TRBD1; v_gene: TRBV30; abundance: few; j_gene: TRBJ1-2
CDR3aa: CASSLWREDTGELFF; CDR3nt: TGTGCCAGCAGTTTATGGCGGGAGGACACCGGGGAGCTGTTTTTT; d_gene: TRBD2; v_gene: TRBV28; abundance: NA; j_gene: TRBJ2-2
CDR3aa: CASSYSGTSYEQYF; CDR3nt: TGTGCCAGCAGCTACTCCGGGACTTCTTACGAGCAGTACTTC; d_gene: NA; v_gene: TRBV7-9; abundance: once; j_gene: TRBJ2-7
CDR3aa: CASRGGTEAFF; CDR3nt: TGTGCCAGCAGGGGAGGGACTGAAGCTTTCTTT; d_gene: NA; v_gene: TRBV6-5; abundance: NA; j_gene: TRBJ1-1
CDR3aa: CSARTPAYEQYF; CDR3nt: TGCAGCGCTAGGACTCCCGCCTACGAGCAGTACTTC; d_gene: NA; v_gene: TRBV29-1; abundance: NA; j_gene: TRBJ2-7
CDR3aa: CASWGEDYGYTF; CDR3nt: TGTGCCAGCTGGGGGGAAGACTATGGCTACACCTTC; d_gene: NA; v_gene: TRBV13; abundance: NA; j_gene: TRBJ1-2
CDR3aa: CASSPRGDQETQYF; CDR3nt: TGTGCCAGCAGCCCCCGCGGAGATCAAGAGACCCAGTACTTC; d_gene: NA; v_gene: TRBV9; abundance: NA; j_gene: TRBJ2-5
CDR3aa: CASSSLAGGTYEQYF; CDR3nt: TGTGCCAGCAGCTCCTTAGCGGGAGGGACCTACGAGCAGTACTTC; d_gene: TRBD2; v_gene: TRBV5-4; abundance: NA; j_gene: TRBJ2-7
CDR3aa: CSVDVAGKGEAFF; CDR3nt: TGCAGCGTTGATGTGGCGGGTAAAGGAGAAGCTTTCTTT; d_gene: NA; v_gene: TRBV29-1; abundance: NA; j_gene: TRBJ1-1
CDR3aa: CAWSVRSAANTGELFF; CDR3nt: TGTGCCTGGAGTGTCCGCTCGGCGGCGAACACCGGGGAGCTGTTTTTT; d_gene: NA; v_gene: TRBV30; abundance: NA; j_gene: TRBJ2-2
CDR3aa: CASSFRAEGGYGYTF; CDR3nt: TGTGCCAGCAGTTTTAGGGCCGAAGGAGGCTATGGCTACACCTTC; d_gene: NA; v_gene: TRBV27; abundance: NA; j_gene: TRBJ1-2
CDR3aa: CASTFGGSSYNEQFF; CDR3nt: TGTGCCAGCACCTTTGGCGGGAGCTCCTACAATGAGCAGTTCTTC; d_gene: TRBD2; v_gene: TRBV27; abundance: NA; j_gene: TRBJ2-1
CDR3aa: CASSQSQRERTDTQYF; CDR3nt: TGCGCCAGCAGTCAATCGCAGCGGGAGCGGACAGATACGCAGTATTTT; d_gene: TRBD2; v_gene: TRBV23-1; abundance: few; j_gene: TRBJ2-3
CDR3aa: CASSPPFASPSYNEQFF; CDR3nt: TGTGCCAGCTCACCACCGTTCGCGTCTCCCTCCTACAATGAGCAGTTCTTC; d_gene: NA; v_gene: TRBV18; abundance: NA; j_gene: TRBJ2-1
CDR3aa: CASSFSPQTGGSGNTIYF; CDR3nt: TGCGCCAGCAGCTTTTCTCCTCAGACAGGGGGGTCTGGAAACACCATATATTTT; d_gene: TRBD1; v_gene: TRBV5-1; abundance: NA; j_gene: TRBJ1-3
CDR3aa: CASRHGTSEFYEQYF; CDR3nt: TGTGCCAGCAGGCACGGGACTAGTGAATTCTACGAGCAGTACTTC; d_gene: TRBD2; v_gene: TRBV6-1; abundance: NA; j_gene: TRBJ2-7
CDR3aa: CASSDRWQRPSTDEQFF; CDR3nt: TGTGCCAGCAGTGACCGGTGGCAGCGTCCGTCAACCGATGAGCAGTTCTTC; d_gene: NA; v_gene: TRBV6-1; abundance: NA; j_gene: TRBJ2-1
CDR3aa: CASSYSHSYEQYF; CDR3nt: TGTGCCAGCAGTTACTCCCACTCGTACGAGCAGTACTTC; d_gene: NA; v_gene: TRBV6-5; abundance: few; j_gene: TRBJ2-7
CDR3aa: CASSYSSGREETQYF; CDR3nt: TGTGCCAGCAGTTACTCGAGCGGGAGGGAAGAGACCCAGTACTTC; d_gene: TRBD2; v_gene: TRBV6-5; abundance: few; j_gene: TRBJ2-5
CDR3aa: CASSQDAASYNEQFF; CDR3nt: TGTGCCAGCAGCCAAGATGCGGCTTCCTACAATGAGCAGTTCTTC; d_gene: NA; v_gene: TRBV4-2; abundance: NA; j_gene: TRBJ2-1
CDR3aa: CASRPRMFADTQYF; CDR3nt: TGTGCCAGCAGGCCGAGAATGTTTGCAGATACGCAGTATTTT; d_gene: NA; v_gene: TRBV28; abundance: NA; j_gene: TRBJ2-3
CDR3aa: CASSPLRAGEGRDTQYF; CDR3nt: TGTGCCAGTAGCCCTTTGAGGGCGGGAGAAGGGAGGGATACGCAGTATTTT; d_gene: TRBD2; v_gene: TRBV19; abundance: NA; j_gene: TRBJ2-3
CDR3aa: CASSFTGGKTEAFF; CDR3nt: TGTGCCAGCAGCTTTACAGGGGGCAAGACTGAAGCTTTCTTT; d_gene: TRBD1; v_gene: TRBV11-2; abundance: NA; j_gene: TRBJ1-1
CDR3aa: CASSLGLGQGNTEAFF; CDR3nt: TGTGCCAGCAGCTTAGGATTGGGCCAGGGGAACACTGAAGCTTTCTTT; d_gene: NA; v_gene: TRBV11-1; abundance: NA; j_gene: TRBJ1-1
CDR3aa: CASSERYSSYNEQFF; CDR3nt: TGTGCCAGCAGTGAAAGGTACAGCTCCTACAATGAGCAGTTCTTC; d_gene: NA; v_gene: TRBV2; abundance: NA; j_gene: TRBJ2-1
CDR3aa: CASSLLAGETQYF; CDR3nt: TGTGCCAGCTCACTCTTAGCGGGAGAGACCCAGTACTTC; d_gene: TRBD2; v_gene: TRBV18; abundance: few; j_gene: TRBJ2-5
CDR3aa: CASLNYNYGYTF; CDR3nt: TGTGCCAGCCTCAACTACAACTATGGCTACACCTTC; d_gene: NA; v_gene: TRBV2; abundance: NA; j_gene: TRBJ1-2
CDR3aa: CAWSRDRGSPQHF; CDR3nt: TGTGCCTGGAGCCGGGACAGGGGTTCGCCCCAGCATTTT; d_gene: TRBD1; v_gene: TRBV30; abundance: NA; j_gene: TRBJ1-5
CDR3aa: CASSRAGGPHEQYF; CDR3nt: TGTGCCAGCAGTAGGGCGGGAGGGCCTCACGAGCAGTACTTC; d_gene: TRBD2; v_gene: TRBV25-1; abundance: NA; j_gene: TRBJ2-7